The 16 T cell receptor beta chains listed next were all sequenced from one sample in a study of cytomegalovirus exposure and HLA in healthy donors. This PCR relied on a set of 60 Vbeta primers and 13 Jbeta primers. TCRdb's copy holds only in-frame clones and misses some; the assay was immunoSEQ multiplex PCR. The data contain about 190,000 clones, roughly 77% of them seen just once; the ten biggest clones take up about 5%. Sequenced input: PBMCs. These receptors came from a man aged 25 to 40 in good health and CMV-seropositive.

This sequence joins TRBV7-8 and TRBJ2-1, with D possibly TRBD2 on 5 matching bases. This CDR3 comprises 13 residues. With 5 bases removed from V and 9 bases from J, the gap between germline ends came to 14 bases. From germline, CDR1 is SGHVS and CDR2 FQNEAQ. CDR3 protein: CASSLSPGVEQFF. CDR3 DNA: TGTGCCAGCAGCCTTTCCCCCGGGGTTGAGCAGTTCTTC.

This chain connects TRBV2 to TRBJ1-2; no reliable D call. The CDR3 is 12 residues long. CDR1 is SNHLY, CDR2 FYNNEI, per germline. Trimming cost V 2 bases and J 2 bases, with 3 bases left between them. CDR3 nucleotides: TGTGCCAGCAGTGAACGGAACTATGGCTACACCTTC. It specifies CASSERNYGYTF.

This clone was found a few times. The chain uses TRBV5-4 and TRBJ1-1; 7 nucleotides align to TRBD1. J was trimmed by 7 bases and V by 3 bases; bases with no gene match: 3. Germline CDR1 SGHNT, CDR2 YYREEE (reference sequence). The CDR3 spans 12 residues. CDR3 region: CASSYHRGEAFF. The CDR3 DNA follows: TGTGCCAGCAGCTACCACAGGGGTGAAGCTTTCTTT. Variable domain in full (rest from reference TRBV5-4 and TRBJ1-1): ETGVTQSPTHLIKTRGQQVTLRCSSQSGHNTVSWYQQALGQGPQFIFQYYREEENGRGNFPPRFSGLQFPNYSSELNVNALELDDSALYLCASSYHRGEAFFGQGTRLTVV.

This clone was counted once. V gene TRBV29-1 combines with J gene TRBJ1-6; 8 bases map to TRBD1. J was trimmed by 8 bases and V by 6 bases; bases with no gene match: 9. This CDR3 contains 14 residues. The germline gives CDR1 SQVTM, CDR2 ANQGSEA. The DNA for the CDR3 is TGCAGCGTGAAGGGGGGGACAGGTGATTCACCCCTCCACTTT. Protein product: CSVKGGTGDSPLHF.

The rearrangement uses TRBV18 and TRBJ1-1; D remains ambiguous. The germline V and J ends were trimmed by 2 bases and 1 base, with 8 bases remaining between them. The CDR3 runs 14 residues. Germline V lookup: CDR1 KGHSH, CDR2 LQKENI. CDR3 bases: TGTGCCAGCTCACCAAAGACACAGAACACTGAAGCTTTCTTT. This sequence encodes CASSPKTQNTEAFF.

The chain recombines TRBV7-2 with TRBJ2-7; 13 nucleotides match TRBD2. V trimming: 4 bases; J trimming: 2 bases; junction bases outside the gene matches: 5. Looked up from germline, CDR1 is SGHTA and CDR2 is FQGNSA. This CDR3 region has 16 residues. The CDR3 region has the DNA TGTGCCAGCAGCTCCTACGGACTAGCGGGGGCCTACGAGCAGTACTTC. Translating it yields CASSSYGLAGAYEQYF.

The chain uses TRBV29-1 and TRBJ1-4; D might be TRBD1 (6 bases). Per the germline V gene, CDR1 is SQVTM and CDR2 is ANQGSEA. The CDR3 sequence is 13 residues long. V lost 6 bases to trimming and J lost 8 bases, with 16 bases between them. Here the CDR3 reads CSVAFKGDEKLFF. In DNA form, the CDR3 reads TGCAGCGTCGCATTCAAGGGGGACGAAAAACTGTTTTTT.

V usage is TRBV6-1 and J usage is TRBJ1-2, with D maybe TRBD1 (6 bases). Germline lookup yields CDR1 MNHNS and CDR2 SASEGT. V gave up 3 bases and J gave up 8 bases, with 19 bases separating them. The CDR3 covers 15 residues. In DNA, the CDR3 is TGTGCCAGCAGTGATAGAGGGACAAACAGCGACGGCTACACCTTC. Protein sequence: CASSDRGTNSDGYTF.

For this clone: This same CDR3 is encoded by further DNA sequences in the sample. The chain has TRBV4-3 and TRBJ2-5; perhaps TRBD2 as D (6 bases). The CDR3 is made up of 13 amino acids. V lost 4 bases and J 5 bases, leaving 11 bases between the germline ends. Germline V gene sequence: CDR1 LGHNA, CDR2 YSLEER. The CDR3 here is CASSRVRGETQYF. The CDR3 region has the DNA TGCGCCAGCAGCCGCGTCCGGGGGGAGACCCAGTACTTC.

CDR3 region: CASSLAGREQYF. The CDR3 nucleotides read TGTGCCAGCAGTTTAGCGGGAAGGGAGCAGTACTTC. The rearrangement uses TRBV28 and TRBJ2-7; D possibly corresponds to TRBD2 (6 bases). The V end was cut by 2 bases, the J end by 7 bases, with 9 bases between. This CDR3 has 12 residues. CDR1 MDHEN and CDR2 SYDVKM come from the germline V gene.

V usage is TRBV27 and J usage is TRBJ2-7; perhaps TRBD2 as D (5 bases). V was shortened by 4 bases and J by 3 bases, with 16 bases between the two germline ends. CDR3 length: 15 residues. CDR1 and CDR2 (germline): MNHEY, SMNVEV (reference sequence). The CDR3 sequence is CASSSLGLGRYEQYF. The CDR3 coding sequence is TGTGCCAGCAGTTCACTAGGACTGGGTCGCTACGAGCAGTACTTC.

The rearrangement uses TRBV7-2 and TRBJ2-5; 10 nucleotides agree with TRBD2. Germline values: CDR1 SGHTA, CDR2 FQGNSA. CDR3 size: 14 residues. V shed 8 bases and J 4 bases; nucleotides not matched to a gene: 7. The CDR3 nucleotides are TGTGCCAGCGGAGAACTAGCGGGACCAGAGACCCAGTACTTC. Protein sequence: CASGELAGPETQYF.

The chain recombines TRBV13 with TRBJ2-1, with 9 positions matching TRBD1. The J segment lost 8 bases and the V segment lost 5 bases, leaving 10 bases of the junction unmatched. The V gene's germline CDR1 is PRHDT and CDR2 FYEKMQ (reference sequence). The length of the CDR3 is 15 residues. The CDR3 DNA follows: TGTGCCAGCAGCCAACCGGGACAGGGTACCGATGAGCAGTTCTTC. It encodes CASSQPGQGTDEQFF. Full variable domain (rest looked up from reference TRBV13 and TRBJ2-1): AAGVIQSPRHLIKEKRETATLKCYPIPRHDTVYWYQQGPGQDPQFLISFYEKMQSDKGSIPDRFSAQQFSDYHSELNMSSLELGDSALYFCASSQPGQGTDEQFFGPGTRLTVL.

This clone occurred a few times. This chain joins TRBV28 and TRBJ2-7; unclear D gene. Trimming cost V 5 bases and J 3 bases, with 11 bases left between them. The CDR3 is 13 amino acids. Looked up from germline, CDR1 is MDHEN and CDR2 is SYDVKM. In nucleotides, the CDR3 is TGTGCCAGCAGTACCGCTAGTCGCTACGAGCAGTACTTC. This codes for CASSTASRYEQYF.

The chain couples TRBV14 to TRBJ2-4, with D perhaps matching TRBD2 (6 bases). Trimming removed 4 bases at V and 0 bases at J, with 19 bases between. The CDR3 is 18 residues long. Per the germline V gene, CDR1 is SGHDN and CDR2 is FVKESK. CDR3 in amino acids: CASSLGLEGFIAKNIQYF. The CDR3 DNA sequence: TGTGCCAGCAGCCTTGGACTGGAGGGATTCATAGCCAAAAACATTCAGTACTTC. Looking up the rest from reference TRBV14 and TRBJ2-4 gives the full variable domain: EAGVTQFPSHSVIEKGQTVTLRCDPISGHDNLYWYRRVMGKEIKFLLHFVKESKQDESGMPNNRFLAERTGGTYSTLKVQPAELEDSGVYFCASSLGLEGFIAKNIQYFGAGTRLSVL.

In this sample, this clone turned up once. The chain combines TRBV6-5 with TRBJ2-1, with D uncertain. Germline V lookup: CDR1 MNHEY, CDR2 SVGAGI. This CDR3 region has 14 residues. Trimming shortened V by 0 bases and J by 9 bases, and 12 bases separated the two germline ends. CDR3 DNA sequence: TGTGCCAGCAGTTACTCGGCAGGCGACGGTGAGCAGTTCTTC. As protein: CASSYSAGDGEQFF.